This TCR beta chain was found in a study of cytomegalovirus exposure and HLA in healthy donors. Overall study context: In a previous analysis, around 120 million unique TCR beta sequences were found from 170 million or so T cells. Whole-study results and caveats: A likely sequencing artifact accounted for one observed cluster of highly shared sequence variants. In a later analysis, at a false discovery rate of 0.05, roughly 18,000 TCR beta sequences were associated with HLA alleles.

Both 60 Vbeta primers and 13 Jbeta primers went into the PCR. This table comes from immunoSEQ multiplex PCR, and its TCRdb copy is limited to in-frame clones, with some not included. In the table there are around 150,000 clones, more than 65% of which are singletons. Participants comprised healthy donors of bone marrow. Comment on this clone: The antigen is unknown.

The J segment lost 0 bases and the V segment lost 1 base, leaving 5 bases of the junction unmatched. Germline V CDR1 and CDR2: SGHAT, FQDESV (reference sequence). The CDR3 covers 17 residues. This clonotype was sampled from a man between 45 and 60 years old in good health and CMV-seropositive. What was sequenced was PBMCs. The gene calls are TRBV11-1 and TRBJ2-1, with 8 positions matching TRBD2. The DNA of the CDR3 is TGTGCCAGCAGCTTAGACGTAGCGGGGAGCTCCTACAATGAGCAGTTCTTC. It specifies CASSLDVAGSSYNEQFF.